The clone carrying this T cell receptor beta chain was observed once. This CDR3 spans 16 amino acids. V lost 3 bases and J lost 3; bases outside the gene matches: 9. CDR1 is MNHEY, CDR2 SMNVEV, per germline (reference sequence). The data belong to a study of T cell changes during pregnancy in multiple sclerosis. TCRdb's copy holds only in-frame clones and misses some; the assay was immunoSEQ multiplex PCR. This sample yields about 86,000 clones, of which approximately 90% are seen a single time; around 1.8% belongs to the top ten. The chain recombines TRBV27 with TRBJ2-7; 9 nucleotides align to TRBD1. The sequence was obtained from a female donor in good health, enrolled as a control in a pregnancy study. The material was peripheral blood, obtained in the first trimester of pregnancy. Written as DNA, the CDR3 is TGTGCCAGCAGTTTCGTAAAGACAGGGGGTGACTACGAGCAGTACTTC. As protein: CASSFVKTGGDYEQYF.